This TCR beta chain is drawn from a study of beta chain features in type 1 diabetes. Turning to the study itself: Patients looked much like healthy donors when it came to age, gender and cell yields.

For this clone: Its antigen is still unknown.

As every portion of the isolated RNA was reverse transcribed, the sequencing read expressed TCRB transcripts. TCRdb's table, derived via immunoSEQ multiplex PCR, lists solely in-frame clones and lacks some. This table holds more than 250,000 clones, around 21% found once. V was pared by 8 bases and J by 0 bases, with 12 bases between. The CDR3 consists of 14 residues. CDR1 SGHAT and CDR2 FQDESV come from the germline V gene (reference sequence). Findings of the study overall: In every one of the four CD4+ subsets, TCRB CDR3s were moderately but significantly shorter in Type 1 diabetes patients.

Purity exceeding 95% was reached by all sorted populations. Sequencing was performed on naive CD4+ T cells from blood. The V and J genes are TRBV11-1 and TRBJ2-3, with D perhaps TRBD1 (5 bases). The TCR originated in a woman in her thirties or forties with type 1 diabetes. The CDR3 region is CASHPGLSTDTQYF. DNA for the CDR3: TGTGCCAGCCACCCAGGGCTAAGCACAGATACGCAGTATTTT.